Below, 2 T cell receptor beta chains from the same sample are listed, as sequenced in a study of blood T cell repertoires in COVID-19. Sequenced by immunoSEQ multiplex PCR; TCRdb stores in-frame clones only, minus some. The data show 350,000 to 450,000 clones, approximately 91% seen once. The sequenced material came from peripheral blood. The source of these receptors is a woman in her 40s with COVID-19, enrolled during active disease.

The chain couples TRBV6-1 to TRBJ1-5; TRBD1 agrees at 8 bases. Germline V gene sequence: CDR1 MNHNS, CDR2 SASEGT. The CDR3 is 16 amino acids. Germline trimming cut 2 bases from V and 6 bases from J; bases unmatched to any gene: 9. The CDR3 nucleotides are TGTGCCAGCAGTGAATTGCAGGGGGCTTTAGGTCAGCCCCAGCATTTT. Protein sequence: CASSELQGALGQPQHF.

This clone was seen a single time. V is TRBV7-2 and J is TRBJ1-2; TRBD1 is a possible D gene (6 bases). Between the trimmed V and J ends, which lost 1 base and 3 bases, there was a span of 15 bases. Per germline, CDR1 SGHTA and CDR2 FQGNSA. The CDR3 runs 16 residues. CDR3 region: CASSLGVLGGDYGYTF. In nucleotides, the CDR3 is TGTGCCAGCAGCTTAGGTGTCTTAGGGGGGGACTATGGCTACACCTTC.